The 3 T cell receptor beta chains below all came from one sample that was sequenced in a study of early T cells in non-severe SARS-CoV-2 infection. TCRdb re-called the 5' RACE reads through MiXCR, storing one row per CDR3 protein. The table lists about 60,000 distinct CDR3 sequences, 8.5% to 10% of them singletons, with around 17% in the top ten. Sequencing input: whole blood. These TCRs come from an adult who was a healthcare worker with PCR-confirmed SARS-CoV-2 infection or an uninfected control (not recorded which).

There are many counts of this clonotype. The chain couples TRBV2 to TRBJ2-1, with 10 bases fitting TRBD2. Germline CDR1 is SNHLY and CDR2 is FYNNEI. This CDR3 has 15 residues. V lost 4 bases and J lost 3; bases outside the gene matches: 3. The CDR3 loop reads CASSGASGSYNEQFF. The DNA for the CDR3 is TGTGCCAGCAGTGGGGCTAGCGGGAGCTACAATGAGCAGTTCTTC.

This sequence joins TRBV6-2 or TRBV6-3 and TRBJ2-2; D is undetermined. The CDR3 totals 16 residues. Germline V CDR1 and CDR2: MNHEY, SVGEGT. With 1 base removed from V and 0 bases from J, the gap between germline ends came to 9 bases. CDR3 protein: CASSYWAVSNTGELFF. The CDR3 DNA is TGTGCCAGCAGTTACTGGGCAGTTTCGAACACCGGGGAGCTGTTTTTT.

This clonotype turned up a few times. This sequence joins TRBV20-1 and TRBJ2-7; 11 bases are shared with TRBD1. Trimming at V came to 6 bases and at J to 2 bases, leaving 3 bases not matched to a gene. Germline CDR1 is DFQATT and CDR2 is SNEGSKA (reference sequence). There are 13 residues in the CDR3. The CDR3 reads CSATGQGAYEQYF. CDR3 bases: TGCAGTGCAACGGGACAGGGGGCCTACGAGCAGTACTTC.